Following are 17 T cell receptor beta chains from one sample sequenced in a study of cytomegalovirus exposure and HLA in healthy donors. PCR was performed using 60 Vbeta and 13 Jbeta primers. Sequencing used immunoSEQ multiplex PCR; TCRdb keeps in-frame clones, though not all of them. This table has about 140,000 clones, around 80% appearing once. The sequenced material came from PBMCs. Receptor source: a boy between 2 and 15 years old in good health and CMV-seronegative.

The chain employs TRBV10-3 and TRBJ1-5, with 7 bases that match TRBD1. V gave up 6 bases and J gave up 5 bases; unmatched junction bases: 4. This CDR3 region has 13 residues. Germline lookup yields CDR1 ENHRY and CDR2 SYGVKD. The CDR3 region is CAIRDRLDQPQHF. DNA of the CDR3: TGTGCCATCAGGGACAGGTTAGATCAGCCCCAGCATTTT.

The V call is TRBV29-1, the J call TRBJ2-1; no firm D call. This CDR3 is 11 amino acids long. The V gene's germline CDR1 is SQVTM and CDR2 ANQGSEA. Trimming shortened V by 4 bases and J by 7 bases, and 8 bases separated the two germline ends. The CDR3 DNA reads TGCAGCGTTGTGATTACTAATGAGCAGTTCTTC. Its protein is CSVVITNEQFF.

In DNA, the CDR3 is TGCGCCAGCAGCCGACAGGGGGAGAACACTGAAGCTTTCTTT. This codes for CASSRQGENTEAFF. V usage is TRBV5-1 and J usage is TRBJ1-1; 9 bases match TRBD1. The V and J ends lost 4 bases and 1 base, in that order; junction bases with no gene match: 2. Germline CDR1 and CDR2: SGHRS and YFSETQ. CDR3 length: 14 residues. The entire variable domain, with the rest obtained from reference TRBV5-1 and TRBJ1-1, is as follows: KAGVTQTPRYLIKTRGQQVTLSCSPISGHRSVSWYQQTPGQGLQFLFEYFSETQRNKGNFPGRFSGRQFSNSRSEMNVSTLELGDSALYLCASSRQGENTEAFFGQGTRLTVV.

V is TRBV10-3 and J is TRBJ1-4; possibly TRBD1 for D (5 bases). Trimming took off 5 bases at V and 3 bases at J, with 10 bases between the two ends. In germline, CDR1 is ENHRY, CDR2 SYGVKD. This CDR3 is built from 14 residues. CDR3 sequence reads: CAISSGRSNEKLFF. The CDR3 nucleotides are TGTGCCATCAGTTCAGGGAGGTCTAATGAAAAACTGTTTTTT.

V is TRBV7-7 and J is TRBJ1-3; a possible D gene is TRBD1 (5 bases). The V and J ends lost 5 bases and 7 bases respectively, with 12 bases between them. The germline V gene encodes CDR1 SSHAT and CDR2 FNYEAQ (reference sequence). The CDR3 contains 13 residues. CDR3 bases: TGTGCCAGCAGCCTCGGTGGGGGGAACACCATATATTTT. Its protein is CASSLGGGNTIYF.

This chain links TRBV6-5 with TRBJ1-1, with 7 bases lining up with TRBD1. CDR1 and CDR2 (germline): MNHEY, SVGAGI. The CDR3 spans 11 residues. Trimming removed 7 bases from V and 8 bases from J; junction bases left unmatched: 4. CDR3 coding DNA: TGTGCCAGCACCGCGGGACAGGAAGCTTTCTTT. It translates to CASTAGQEAFF.

As DNA, the CDR3 is TGTGCCAGCCCGACGGGGGAGGCGAACACTGAAGCTTTCTTT. Its translation: CASPTGEANTEAFF. This chain connects TRBV2 to TRBJ1-1; TRBD1 is a possible D gene (5 bases). With 8 bases removed from V and 1 base from J, the gap between germline ends came to 14 bases. The CDR3 length is 14 residues. Germline V CDR1 and CDR2: SNHLY, FYNNEI.

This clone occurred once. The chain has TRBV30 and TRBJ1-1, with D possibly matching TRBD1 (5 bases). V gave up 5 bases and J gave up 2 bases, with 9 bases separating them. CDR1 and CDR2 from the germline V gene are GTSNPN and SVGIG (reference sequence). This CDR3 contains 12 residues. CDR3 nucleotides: TGTGCCTGGCGACAGATAAACACTGAAGCTTTCTTT. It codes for CAWRQINTEAFF.

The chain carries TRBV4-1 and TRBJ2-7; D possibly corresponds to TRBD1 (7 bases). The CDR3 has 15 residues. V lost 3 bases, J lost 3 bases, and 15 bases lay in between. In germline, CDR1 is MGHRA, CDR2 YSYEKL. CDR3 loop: CASSHGRGENYEQYF. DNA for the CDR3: TGCGCCAGCAGCCACGGCAGGGGGGAAAACTACGAGCAGTACTTC.

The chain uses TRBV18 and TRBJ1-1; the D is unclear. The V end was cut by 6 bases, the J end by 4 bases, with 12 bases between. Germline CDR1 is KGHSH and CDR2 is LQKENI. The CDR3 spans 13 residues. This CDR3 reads CASSSGEGTEAFF. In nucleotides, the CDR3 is TGTGCCAGCTCCTCGGGAGAGGGCACTGAAGCTTTCTTT.

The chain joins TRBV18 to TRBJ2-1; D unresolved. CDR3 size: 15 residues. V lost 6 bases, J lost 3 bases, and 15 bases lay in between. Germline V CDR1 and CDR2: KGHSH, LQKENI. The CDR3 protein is CASSGPGQIYNEQFF. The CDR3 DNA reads TGTGCCAGCTCGGGCCCTGGTCAGATCTACAATGAGCAGTTCTTC.

The CDR3 here is CASSYSVGTGTGYTF. As DNA, the CDR3 is TGTGCCAGCAGTTACTCAGTCGGGACAGGGACTGGCTACACCTTC. This sequence joins TRBV6-5 and TRBJ1-2; 9 nucleotides align to TRBD1. Germline V lookup: CDR1 MNHEY, CDR2 SVGAGI. V shed 0 bases, J shed 7 bases, and the junction held 6 bases outside the gene matches. This CDR3 has 15 residues.

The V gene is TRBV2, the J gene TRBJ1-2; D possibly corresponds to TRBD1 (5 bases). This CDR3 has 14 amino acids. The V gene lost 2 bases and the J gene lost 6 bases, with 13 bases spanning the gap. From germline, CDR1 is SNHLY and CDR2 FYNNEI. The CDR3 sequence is CASSEPQVGNGYTF. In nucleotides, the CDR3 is TGTGCCAGCAGTGAACCACAGGTCGGCAATGGCTACACCTTC.

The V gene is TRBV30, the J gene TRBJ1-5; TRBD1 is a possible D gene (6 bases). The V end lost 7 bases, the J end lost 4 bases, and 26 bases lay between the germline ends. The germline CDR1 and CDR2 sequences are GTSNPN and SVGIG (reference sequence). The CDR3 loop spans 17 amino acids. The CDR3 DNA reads TGTGCCTACTCAGGGACCCTGGGGGCCATTCGGAATCAGCCCCAGCATTTT. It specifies CAYSGTLGAIRNQPQHF.

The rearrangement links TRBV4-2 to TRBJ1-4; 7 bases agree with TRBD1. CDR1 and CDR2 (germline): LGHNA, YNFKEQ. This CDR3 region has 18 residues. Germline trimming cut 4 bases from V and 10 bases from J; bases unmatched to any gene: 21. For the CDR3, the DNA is TGTGCCAGCAGCCGGACCGGCGATAAGACAGGGTCGCCCGGAAAACTGTTTTTT. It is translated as CASSRTGDKTGSPGKLFF.

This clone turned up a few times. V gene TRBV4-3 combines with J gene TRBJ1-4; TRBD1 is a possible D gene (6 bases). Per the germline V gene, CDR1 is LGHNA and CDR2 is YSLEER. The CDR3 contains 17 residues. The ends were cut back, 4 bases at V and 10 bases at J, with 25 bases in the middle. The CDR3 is CASSPYFGGGPSGKLFF. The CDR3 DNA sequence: TGCGCCAGCAGCCCCTACTTTGGTGGGGGGCCTAGCGGAAAACTGTTTTTT.

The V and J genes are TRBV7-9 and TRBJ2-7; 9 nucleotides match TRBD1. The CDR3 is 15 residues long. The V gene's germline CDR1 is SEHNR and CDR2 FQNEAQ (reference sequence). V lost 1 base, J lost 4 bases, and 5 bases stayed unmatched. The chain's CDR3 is CASSLGDRVGYEQYF. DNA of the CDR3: TGTGCCAGCAGCTTAGGGGACAGGGTGGGTTACGAGCAGTACTTC. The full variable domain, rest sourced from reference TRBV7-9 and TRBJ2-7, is DTGVSQNPRHKITKRGQNVTFRCDPISEHNRLYWYRQTLGQGPEFLTYFQNEAQLEKSRLLSDRFSAERPKGSFSTLEIQRTEQGDSAMYLCASSLGDRVGYEQYFGPGTRLTVT.